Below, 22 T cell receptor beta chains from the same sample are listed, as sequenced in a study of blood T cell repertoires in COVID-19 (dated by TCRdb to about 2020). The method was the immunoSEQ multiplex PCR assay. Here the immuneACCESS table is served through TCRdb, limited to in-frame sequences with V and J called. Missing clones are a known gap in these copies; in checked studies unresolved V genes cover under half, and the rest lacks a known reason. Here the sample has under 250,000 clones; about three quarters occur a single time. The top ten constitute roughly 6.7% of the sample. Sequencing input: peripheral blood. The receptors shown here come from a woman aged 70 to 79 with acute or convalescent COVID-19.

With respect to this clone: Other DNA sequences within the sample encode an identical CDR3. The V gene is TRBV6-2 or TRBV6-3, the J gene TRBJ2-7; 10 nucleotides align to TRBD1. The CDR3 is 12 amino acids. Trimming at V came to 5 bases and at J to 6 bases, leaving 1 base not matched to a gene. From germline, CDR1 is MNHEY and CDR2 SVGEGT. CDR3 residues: CASSDRGPEQYF. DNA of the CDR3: TGTGCCAGCAGTGACAGGGGGCCCGAGCAGTACTTC.

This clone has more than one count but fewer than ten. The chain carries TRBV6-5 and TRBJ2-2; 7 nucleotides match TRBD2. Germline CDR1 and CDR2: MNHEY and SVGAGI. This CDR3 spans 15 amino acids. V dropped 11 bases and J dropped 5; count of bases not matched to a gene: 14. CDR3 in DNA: TGTGCCGGTGGGGTAGCGGGCCATAAGACCGGGGAGCTGTTTTTT. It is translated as CAGGVAGHKTGELFF.

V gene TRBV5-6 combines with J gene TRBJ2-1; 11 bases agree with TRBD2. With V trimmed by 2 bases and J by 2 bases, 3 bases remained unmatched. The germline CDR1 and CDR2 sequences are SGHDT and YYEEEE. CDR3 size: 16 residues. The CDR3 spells CASSFGSGGAYNEQFF. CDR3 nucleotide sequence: TGTGCCAGCAGCTTCGGTAGCGGGGGGGCCTACAATGAGCAGTTCTTC.

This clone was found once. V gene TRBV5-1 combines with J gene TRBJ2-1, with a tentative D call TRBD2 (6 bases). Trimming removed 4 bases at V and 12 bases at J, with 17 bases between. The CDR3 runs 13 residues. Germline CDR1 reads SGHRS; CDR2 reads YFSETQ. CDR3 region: CASSPLMRDGQFF. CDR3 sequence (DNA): TGCGCCAGCAGCCCCCTGATGCGGGATGGGCAGTTCTTC.

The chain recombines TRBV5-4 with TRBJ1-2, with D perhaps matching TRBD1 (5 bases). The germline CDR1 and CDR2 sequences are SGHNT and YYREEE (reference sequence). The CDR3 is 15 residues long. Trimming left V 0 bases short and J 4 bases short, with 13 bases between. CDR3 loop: CASSLDWGVVYGYTF. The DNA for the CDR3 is TGTGCCAGCAGCTTGGATTGGGGGGTGGTCTATGGCTACACCTTC. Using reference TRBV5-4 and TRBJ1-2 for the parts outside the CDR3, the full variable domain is ETGVTQSPTHLIKTRGQQVTLRCSSQSGHNTVSWYQQALGQGPQFIFQYYREEENGRGNFPPRFSGLQFPNYSSELNVNALELDDSALYLCASSLDWGVVYGYTFGSGTRLTVV.

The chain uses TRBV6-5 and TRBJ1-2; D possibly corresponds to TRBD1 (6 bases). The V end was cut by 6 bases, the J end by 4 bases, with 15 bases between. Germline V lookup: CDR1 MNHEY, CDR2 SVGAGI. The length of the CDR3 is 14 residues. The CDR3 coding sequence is TGTGCCAGCAGGGGATCGGACAGCCCCTATGGCTACACCTTC. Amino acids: CASRGSDSPYGYTF.

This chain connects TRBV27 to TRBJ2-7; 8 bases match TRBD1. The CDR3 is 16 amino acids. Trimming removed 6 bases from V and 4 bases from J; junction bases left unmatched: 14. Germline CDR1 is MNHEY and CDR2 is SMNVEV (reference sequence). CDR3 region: CASSQTPRTGNYEQYF. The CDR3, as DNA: TGTGCCAGCAGCCAAACGCCCCGGACAGGGAATTACGAGCAGTACTTC.

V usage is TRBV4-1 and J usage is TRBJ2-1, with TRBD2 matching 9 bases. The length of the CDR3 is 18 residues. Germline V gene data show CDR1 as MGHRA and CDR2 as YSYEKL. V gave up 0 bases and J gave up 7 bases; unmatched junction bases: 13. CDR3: CASSQEPSGADFPNEQFF. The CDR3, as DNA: TGCGCCAGCAGCCAAGAGCCTAGCGGGGCCGACTTCCCAAATGAGCAGTTCTTC.

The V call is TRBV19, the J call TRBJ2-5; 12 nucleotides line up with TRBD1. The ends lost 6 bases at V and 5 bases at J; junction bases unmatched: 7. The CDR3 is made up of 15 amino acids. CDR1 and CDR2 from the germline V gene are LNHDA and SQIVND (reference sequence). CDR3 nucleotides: TGTGCCAGTAGACGGGACAGGGGGCCGCGTGAGACCCAGTACTTC. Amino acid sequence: CASRRDRGPRETQYF.

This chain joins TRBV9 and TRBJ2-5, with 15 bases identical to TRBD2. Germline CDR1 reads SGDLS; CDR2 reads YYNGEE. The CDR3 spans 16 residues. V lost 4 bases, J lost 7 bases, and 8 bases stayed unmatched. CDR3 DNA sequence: TGTGCCAGCAGCTTGGGACTAGCGGGAGGTTTAGGGACCCAGTACTTC. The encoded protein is CASSLGLAGGLGTQYF.

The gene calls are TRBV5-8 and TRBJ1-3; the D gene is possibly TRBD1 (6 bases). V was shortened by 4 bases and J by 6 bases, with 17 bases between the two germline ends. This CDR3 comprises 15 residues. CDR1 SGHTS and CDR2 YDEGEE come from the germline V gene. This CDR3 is CASSPTPGQKNTIYF. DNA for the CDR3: TGTGCCAGCAGCCCCACTCCCGGACAGAAAAACACCATATATTTT. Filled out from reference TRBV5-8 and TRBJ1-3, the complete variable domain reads EAGVTQSPTHLIKTRGQQATLRCSPISGHTSVYWYQQALGLGLQFLLWYDEGEERNRGNFPPRFSGRQFPNYSSELNVNALELEDSALYLCASSPTPGQKNTIYFGEGSWLTVV.

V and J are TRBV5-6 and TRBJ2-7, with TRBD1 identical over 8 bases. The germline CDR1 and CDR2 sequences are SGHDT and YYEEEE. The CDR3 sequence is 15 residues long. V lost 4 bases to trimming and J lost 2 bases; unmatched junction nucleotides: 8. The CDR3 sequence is CASSILDRDTYEQYV. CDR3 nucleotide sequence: TGTGCCAGCAGCATTCTGGACAGGGATACCTACGAGCAGTACGTC.

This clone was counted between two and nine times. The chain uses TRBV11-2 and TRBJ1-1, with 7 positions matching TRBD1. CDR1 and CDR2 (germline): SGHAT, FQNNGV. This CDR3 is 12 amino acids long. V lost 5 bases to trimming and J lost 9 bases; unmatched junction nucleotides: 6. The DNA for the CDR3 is TGTGCCAGCAGCCCGACAGGGCCCCAAGCTTTCTTT. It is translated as CASSPTGPQAFF. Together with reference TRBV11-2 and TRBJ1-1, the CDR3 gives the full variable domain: EAGVAQSPRYKIIEKRQSVAFWCNPISGHATLYWYQQILGQGPKLLIQFQNNGVVDDSQLPKDRFSAERLKGVDSTLKIQPAKLEDSAVYLCASSPTGPQAFFGQGTRLTVV.

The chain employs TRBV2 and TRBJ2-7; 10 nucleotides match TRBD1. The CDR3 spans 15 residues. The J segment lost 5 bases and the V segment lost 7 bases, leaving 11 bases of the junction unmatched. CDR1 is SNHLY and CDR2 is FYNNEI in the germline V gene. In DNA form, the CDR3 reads TGTGCCAGCAACGCCGGGACAGGGGTTGGAAACGAGCAGTACTTC. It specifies CASNAGTGVGNEQYF.

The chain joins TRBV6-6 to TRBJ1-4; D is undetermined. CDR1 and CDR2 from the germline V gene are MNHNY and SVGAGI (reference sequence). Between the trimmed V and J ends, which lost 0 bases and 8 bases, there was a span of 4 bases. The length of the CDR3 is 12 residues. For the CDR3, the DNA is TGTGCCAGCAGTTACTCACGGGAAAAACTGTTTTTT. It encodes CASSYSREKLFF.

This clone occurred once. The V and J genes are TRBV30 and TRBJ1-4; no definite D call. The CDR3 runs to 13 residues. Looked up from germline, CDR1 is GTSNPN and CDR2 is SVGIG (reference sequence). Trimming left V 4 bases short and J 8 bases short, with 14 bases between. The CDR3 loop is CAWKPSVEEKLFF. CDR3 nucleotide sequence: TGTGCCTGGAAGCCGAGTGTGGAGGAAAAACTGTTTTTT.

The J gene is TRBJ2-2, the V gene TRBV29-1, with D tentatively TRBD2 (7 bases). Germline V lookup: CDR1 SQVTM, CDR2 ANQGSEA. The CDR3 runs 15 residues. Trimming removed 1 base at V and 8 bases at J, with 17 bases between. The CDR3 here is CSVEVRGGPSGELFF. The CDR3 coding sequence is TGCAGCGTTGAAGTTCGCGGGGGCCCCAGTGGGGAGCTGTTTTTT.

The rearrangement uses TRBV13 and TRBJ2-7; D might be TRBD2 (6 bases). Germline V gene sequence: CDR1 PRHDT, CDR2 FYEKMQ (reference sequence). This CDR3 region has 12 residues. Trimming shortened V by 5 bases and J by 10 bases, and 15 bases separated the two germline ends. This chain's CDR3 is CASSRGLGVQYV. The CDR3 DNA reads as TGTGCCAGCAGCCGGGGACTTGGGGTACAGTACGTC.

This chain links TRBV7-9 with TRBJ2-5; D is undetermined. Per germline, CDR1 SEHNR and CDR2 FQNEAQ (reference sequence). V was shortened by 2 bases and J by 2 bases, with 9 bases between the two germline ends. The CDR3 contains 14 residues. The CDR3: CASSLLGIQETQYF. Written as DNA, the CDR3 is TGTGCCAGCAGCTTACTCGGTATACAAGAGACCCAGTACTTC.

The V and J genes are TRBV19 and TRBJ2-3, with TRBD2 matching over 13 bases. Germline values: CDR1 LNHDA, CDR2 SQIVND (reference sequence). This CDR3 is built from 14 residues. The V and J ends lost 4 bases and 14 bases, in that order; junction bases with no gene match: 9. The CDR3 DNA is TGTGCCAGTAGTAGGACTAGCGGGGGTCTCATTGTGTATTTT. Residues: CASSRTSGGLIVYF. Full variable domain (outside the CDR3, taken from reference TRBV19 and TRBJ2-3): DGGITQSPKYLFRKEGQNVTLSCEQNLNHDAMYWYRQDPGQGLRLIYYSQIVNDFQKGDIAEGYSVSREKKESFPLTVTSAQKNPTAFYLCASSRTSGGLIVYFGPGTRLTVL.

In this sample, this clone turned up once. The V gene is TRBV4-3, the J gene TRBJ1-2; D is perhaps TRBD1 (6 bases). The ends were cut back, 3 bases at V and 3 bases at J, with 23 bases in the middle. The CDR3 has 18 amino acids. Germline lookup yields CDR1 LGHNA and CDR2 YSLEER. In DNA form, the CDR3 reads TGCGCCAGCAGCCAGGATTTCAGACAGGAGTTCCTTTACTATGGCTACACCTTC. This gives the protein CASSQDFRQEFLYYGYTF.

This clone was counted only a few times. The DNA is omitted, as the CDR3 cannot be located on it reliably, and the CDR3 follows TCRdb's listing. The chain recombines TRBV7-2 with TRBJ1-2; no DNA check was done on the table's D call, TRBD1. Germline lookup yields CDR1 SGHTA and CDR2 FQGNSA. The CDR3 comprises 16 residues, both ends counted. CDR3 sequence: CASSFRARGANYGYTF.